A single sample is the source of the 30 T cell receptor beta chains below, sequenced in a study of T cell repertoires in cytomegalovirus infection. TCRdb reprocessed the reads via MiXCR and lists one record per CDR3 protein. This sample carries about 920,000 distinct CDR3 sequences, roughly 30% of them seen once, and the ten largest clones take roughly an eighth. No antigen has been assigned to these receptors. Here the sequenced sample was cultured CD8+ T cells from PBMCs, taken from culture after CMV antigen stimulation. The receptors shown here come from a human donor in good health (CMV status not recorded). Some clones in this sample may be carry-over from other donors' samples.

This clonotype was detected a few times. The chain combines TRBV7-6 with TRBJ2-1, with TRBD1 identical over 7 bases. V shed 8 bases and J 2 bases; nucleotides not matched to a gene: 3. The CDR3 runs to 13 residues. Germline CDR1 is SGHVS and CDR2 is FNYEAQ. The CDR3 is CASDDRAYNEQFF. The CDR3 bases are TGTGCCAGCGACGACAGGGCCTACAATGAGCAGTTCTTC.

This clonotype was detected many times. The chain has TRBV7-2 and TRBJ1-3; 7 bases map to TRBD1. In germline, CDR1 is SGHTA, CDR2 FQGNSA. The CDR3 runs to 16 residues. The ends lost 8 bases at V and 3 bases at J; junction bases unmatched: 13. CDR3 region: CASRLNEGADGNTIYF. CDR3 bases: TGTGCCAGCCGTCTAAACGAGGGGGCGGATGGAAACACCATATATTTT.

This clonotype showed up many times. The rearrangement uses TRBV6-1 and TRBJ2-5; D is ambiguous. The CDR3 runs 10 residues. Germline values: CDR1 MNHNS, CDR2 SASEGT. V was shortened by 7 bases and J by 1 base, with 1 base between the two germline ends. The CDR3 bases are TGTGCCAGCACCCAAGAGACCCAGTACTTC. Encoded protein: CASTQETQYF.

The chain carries TRBV7-2 and TRBJ2-7, with 12 bases aligning to TRBD1. CDR3 length equals 14 residues. Looked up from germline, CDR1 is SGHTA and CDR2 is FQGNSA. Unmatched junction bases numbered 5, after V lost 5 bases and J lost 6 bases. CDR3 region: CASSVGQGALEQYV. CDR3 nucleotides: TGTGCCAGCAGCGTGGGACAGGGGGCCCTCGAGCAGTACGTC.

This clonotype was observed a few times. V and J are TRBV3-1 and TRBJ2-5, with a tentative D call TRBD2 (5 bases). Trimming took off 1 base at V and 0 bases at J, with 9 bases between the two ends. The CDR3 loop spans 15 amino acids. Germline V gives CDR1 LGHDT, CDR2 YNNKEL (reference sequence). The CDR3 is CASSQGGRYQETQYF. Here the CDR3 DNA reads TGTGCCAGCAGCCAAGGAGGGCGATACCAAGAGACCCAGTACTTC.

Remarks on this clonotype: Mismatch with germline at one junction end may stem from a read error. Here the CDR3 reads CASRPGIYTETFF. CDR3 DNA sequence: TGTGCCAGCAGGCCTGGTATCTACACTGAAACTTTCTTT. The rearrangement links TRBV6-8 to TRBJ1-1; no reliable D call. CDR3 size: 13 residues. Germline V gene sequence: CDR1 MNHGY, CDR2 SAAAGT.

The J gene is TRBJ1-2, the V gene TRBV2, with D tentatively TRBD1 (5 bases). The CDR3 covers 12 residues. CDR1 is SNHLY, CDR2 FYNNEI, per germline. Trimming took off 10 bases at V and 1 base at J, with 10 bases between the two ends. The CDR3 DNA follows: TGTGCCACTACCGACAGTAACTATGGCTACACCTTC. Translation gives CATTDSNYGYTF.

Only a few counts were recorded for this clonotype. V is TRBV7-6 and J is TRBJ2-3; 15 bases agree with TRBD2. The CDR3 has 16 residues. Germline V gives CDR1 SGHVS, CDR2 FNYEAQ. J was trimmed by 5 bases and V by 5 bases; bases with no gene match: 5. Written as DNA, the CDR3 is TGTGCCAGCAGCCAACGGACTAGCGGGGGGGTAGATACGCAGTATTTT. The encoded protein is CASSQRTSGGVDTQYF.

As concerns this clonotype: An end of the junction differs from the germline gene, which may be a read error. This rearrangement joins TRBV7-9 to TRBJ2-5, with a possible D match to TRBD2 (5 bases). Germline V gene lookup returns CDR1 SEHNR and CDR2 FQNEAQ (reference sequence). The CDR3 contains 12 residues. In DNA, the CDR3 is TGTGCCAGCAGCAAGACCGGACTCCCCTGGAACTTC. Protein sequence: CASSKTGLPWNF.

V is TRBV29-1 and J is TRBJ1-1; a possible D gene is TRBD1 (6 bases). The CDR3 extends over 10 amino acids. CDR1 is SQVTM, CDR2 ANQGSEA, per germline. Trimming shortened V by 4 bases and J by 11 bases, and 11 bases separated the two germline ends. In DNA, the CDR3 is TGCAGCGTTGGGACAGAAAGCGCTTTCTTT. Translating gives CSVGTESAFF.

CDR3 sequence reads: CAISEEGASAYNEQFF. The CDR3 DNA reads TGTGCCATCAGTGAGGAAGGGGCTAGCGCATACAATGAGCAGTTCTTC. V gene TRBV10-3 combines with J gene TRBJ2-1; weak D call: TRBD2 (6 bases). This CDR3 spans 16 amino acids. Germline loops: CDR1 ENHRY, CDR2 SYGVKD. Trimming pared 2 bases from V and 4 bases from J, leaving 15 bases between.

The CDR3 loop reads CASSYSLRRTNTEAFF. CDR3 DNA: TGTGCCAGCAGTTACTCGCTCCGCAGGACAAACACTGAAGCTTTCTTT. The V and J genes are TRBV6-5 and TRBJ1-1; weak D call: TRBD1 (5 bases). Germline V gene data show CDR1 as MNHEY and CDR2 as SVGAGI. CDR3 size: 16 residues. V shed 0 bases and J shed 2 bases, with 13 bases lying between them.

The rearrangement links TRBV5-1 to TRBJ2-3; 8 nucleotides line up with TRBD2. The germline CDR1 and CDR2 sequences are SGHRS and YFSETQ. Unmatched junction bases numbered 15, after V lost 4 bases and J lost 2 bases. This CDR3 spans 18 amino acids. The CDR3 DNA is TGCGCCAGCAGCCCAGGGGTGGCGGGGGGCCTCAACACAGATACGCAGTATTTT. Residues: CASSPGVAGGLNTDTQYF.

This chain uses TRBV14 with TRBJ2-2; 7 positions match TRBD1. CDR1 and CDR2 from the germline V gene are SGHDN and FVKESK. Unmatched junction bases numbered 6, after V lost 1 base and J lost 4 bases. The CDR3 contains 16 residues. CDR3 region: CASSQGQGYSTGELFF. DNA of the CDR3: TGTGCCAGCAGCCAAGGACAGGGCTATTCCACCGGGGAGCTGTTTTTT.

This clonotype occurred many times. The V gene is TRBV7-8, the J gene TRBJ2-1; TRBD2 matches at 11 bases. Germline CDR1 SGHVS, CDR2 FQNEAQ. With V trimmed by 2 bases and J by 7 bases, 7 bases remained unmatched. The CDR3 runs 16 residues. The CDR3 loop is CASSLRASGGRNEQFF. The CDR3 DNA sequence: TGTGCCAGCAGCTTAAGGGCTAGCGGGGGGCGGAATGAGCAGTTCTTC.

This clonotype was observed a few times. The chain is built from TRBV7-9 and TRBJ2-7, with 9 positions matching TRBD1. The CDR3 sequence is 14 residues long. V shed 5 bases, J shed 2 bases, and the junction held 4 bases outside the gene matches. Germline assignment: CDR1 SEHNR and CDR2 FQNEAQ (reference sequence). CDR3 loop: CASSTTGGPYEQYF. The CDR3 coding sequence is TGTGCCAGCAGCACTACAGGGGGCCCCTACGAGCAGTACTTC.

The genes are TRBV6-6 and TRBJ2-7; D is perhaps TRBD2 (5 bases). CDR3 length: 13 residues. Germline V gene data show CDR1 as MNHNY and CDR2 as SVGAGI (reference sequence). V lost 0 bases and J lost 6, with 9 bases in between. CDR3 in DNA: TGTGCCAGCAGTTACTCTCTCCGGGGCGAGCAGTACGTC. This codes for CASSYSLRGEQYV.

This clonotype occurred a few times. The gene calls are TRBV6-6 and TRBJ1-6; tentatively, D is TRBD1 (6 bases). Germline V lookup: CDR1 MNHNY, CDR2 SVGAGI (reference sequence). V was clipped by 5 bases and J by 0 bases, with 17 bases between them. This CDR3 contains 18 residues. The CDR3 sequence is CASSVGVTGNSYNSPLHF. The DNA for the CDR3 is TGTGCCAGCAGTGTTGGAGTAACAGGGAACTCCTATAATTCACCCCTCCACTTT.

Only a few counts were recorded for this clonotype. This chain links TRBV19 with TRBJ1-1, with no clear D. This CDR3 has 15 residues. Germline lookup yields CDR1 LNHDA and CDR2 SQIVND (reference sequence). Trimming took off 1 base at V and 1 base at J, with 10 bases between the two ends. Written as DNA, the CDR3 is TGTGCCAGTAGTATAGCCCAGGCTGCGAACACTGAAGCTTTCTTT. Translation: CASSIAQAANTEAFF.

The V call is TRBV4-1, the J call TRBJ2-7, with D perhaps TRBD1 or TRBD2 (5 bases each). Germline CDR1 MGHRA, CDR2 YSYEKL. The CDR3 consists of 15 residues. The V end was cut by 3 bases, the J end by 3 bases, with 15 bases between. The CDR3 DNA is TGCGCCAGCAGCCAGCCTGGGGGATATGTCTACGAGCAGTACTTC. Translation gives CASSQPGGYVYEQYF.

The chain combines TRBV3-1 with TRBJ1-2; D is uncertain. The germline CDR1 and CDR2 sequences are LGHDT and YNNKEL (reference sequence). The length of the CDR3 is 16 residues. Trimming left V 0 bases short and J 4 bases short, with 15 bases between. This chain's CDR3 is CASSQDQAESLYGYTF. CDR3 nucleotide sequence: TGTGCCAGCAGCCAAGATCAGGCGGAGTCTCTCTATGGCTACACCTTC.

The rearrangement uses TRBV7-9 and TRBJ2-7; TRBD1 agrees at 7 bases. The length of the CDR3 is 15 residues. Germline V lookup: CDR1 SEHNR, CDR2 FQNEAQ (reference sequence). V lost 2 bases and J lost 1; bases outside the gene matches: 5. CDR3 bases: TGTGCCAGCAGCTTACTGCGACAGGGTTCCTACGAGCAGTACTTC. Amino acids: CASSLLRQGSYEQYF. The variable domain in full, with the rest retrieved from reference TRBV7-9 and TRBJ2-7, is DTGVSQNPRHKITKRGQNVTFRCDPISEHNRLYWYRQTLGQGPEFLTYFQNEAQLEKSRLLSDRFSAERPKGSFSTLEIQRTEQGDSAMYLCASSLLRQGSYEQYFGPGTRLTVT.

The genes are TRBV20-1 and TRBJ2-5; D remains unclear. V lost 0 bases to trimming and J lost 4 bases, with 12 bases between them. Germline lookup yields CDR1 DFQATT and CDR2 SNEGSKA (reference sequence). This CDR3 region has 14 residues. Here the CDR3 DNA reads TGCAGTGCTAGAGATATATGGGCTCGAGAGACCCAGTACTTC. Protein product: CSARDIWARETQYF.

This clonotype turned up a few times. This sequence joins TRBV6-1 and TRBJ1-1; D unclear. V lost 10 bases, J lost 5 bases, and 8 bases lay in between. The length of the CDR3 is 10 residues. Germline-derived CDR1 and CDR2 are MNHNS and SASEGT. The CDR3 DNA reads TGTGCCACCCTTTCGACTGAAGCTTTCTTT. This codes for CATLSTEAFF.

The table lists this clonotype with many counts. V is TRBV12-3 or TRBV12-4 and J is TRBJ2-3; 9 nucleotides match TRBD2. V was clipped by 6 bases and J by 2 bases; unmatched bases: 9. The CDR3 contains 16 residues. The CDR3 region is CASRRSSGGPTDTQYF. CDR3 nucleotides: TGTGCCAGCAGGAGAAGTAGCGGGGGACCCACAGATACGCAGTATTTT.

V gene TRBV27 combines with J gene TRBJ2-3, with D uncertain. The germline CDR1 and CDR2 sequences are MNHEY and SMNVEV (reference sequence). The CDR3 totals 15 residues. Trimming shortened V by 3 bases and J by 2 bases, and 12 bases separated the two germline ends. CDR3 bases: TGTGCCAGCAGTTTCCGAGAATCTTCCACAGATACGCAGTATTTT. Its protein product is CASSFRESSTDTQYF.

This clonotype was counted a few times. The chain carries TRBV11-3 and TRBJ2-5; TRBD2 matches at 11 bases. CDR1 is SGHNT, CDR2 YENEEA, per germline. CDR3 length equals 15 residues. V lost 5 bases, J lost 4 bases, and 6 bases stayed unmatched. CDR3: CASSTATSGAETQYF. The CDR3 region has the DNA TGTGCCAGCAGCACCGCGACTAGCGGGGCAGAGACCCAGTACTTC.

This clonotype has more than one count but fewer than ten. The chain links TRBV4-1 to TRBJ1-2; D is undetermined. Germline V gene sequence: CDR1 MGHRA, CDR2 YSYEKL. This CDR3 has 16 amino acids. V lost 4 bases and J lost 6, with 21 bases in between. The CDR3 region has the DNA TGCGCCAGCAGCCCCCGCCGGGATGGGTCTTATGATGGCTACACCTTC. Protein sequence: CASSPRRDGSYDGYTF.

This clonotype was picked up a small number of times. This rearrangement joins TRBV19 to TRBJ1-2; a possible D gene is TRBD1 (5 bases). CDR1 and CDR2 from the germline V gene are LNHDA and SQIVND (reference sequence). V was shortened by 6 bases and J by 6 bases, with 20 bases between the two germline ends. The CDR3 consists of 15 residues. CDR3 coding DNA: TGTGCCAGTAGCCCCGGTGGAGGGACGATGGATGGCTACACCTTC. Translated, it gives CASSPGGGTMDGYTF.

This clonotype was observed once. J is TRBJ2-4 and V is TRBV12-3 or TRBV12-4, with 8 bases aligning to TRBD1. The CDR3 consists of 16 residues. The V gene end was trimmed by 3 bases and the J gene end by 8 bases; junction bases not matched to a gene: 12. This CDR3 is CASSFQGARVLDIQYF. The DNA for the CDR3 is TGTGCCAGCAGTTTCCAGGGGGCTCGTGTATTGGACATTCAGTACTTC.